This T cell receptor beta chain was identified during a study of response to subunit inactivated influenza vaccine. The study, taken as a whole, reports: Few additional T cells are recruited per seasonal influenza vaccination, authors suggested.

Worth noting for this clonotype: Its antigen remains unknown.

The CDR3 is 16 amino acids. V lost 1 base to trimming and J lost 5 bases, with 15 bases between them. From the RT-PCR reads, TCRdb called clonotypes with MiXCR, one entry per CDR3 protein. The sample contains hundreds of thousands of distinct CDR3 sequences, about 10% of which appear only once. The sequence was obtained from a man aged 45-65 years who received an inactivated influenza vaccine. Sequenced material: PBMCs from blood, taken on the day of vaccination. V usage is TRBV12-3 or TRBV12-4 and J usage is TRBJ2-1; perhaps TRBD2 as D (5 bases). The DNA for the CDR3 is TGTGCCAGCAGTTTAGAAGACTATCGGAAAAACAATGAGCAGTTCTTC. Its protein is CASSLEDYRKNNEQFF.